These T cell receptor beta chains were read from a single sample in a study of blood T cells in healthy people across ages. TCRdb re-derived calls from the 5' RACE reads in MiXCR, one entry per CDR3 protein. In the table there are about 640,000 distinct CDR3 sequences, approximately 30% of which are singletons. Sequencing used blood. The receptor source for this set is a woman older than 75 in good health. The CDR3 runs from the conserved cysteine through the conserved F or W. A D gene is named only where the DNA matches it firmly. Only part of the rows carry a size: once, few, many, or a class if the clone is expanded.

v_gene: TRBV6-5
len: 14
d_gene: .
abundance: many
j_gene: TRBJ2-7
CDR3nt: TGTGCCAGCAGGCCAAGGGGCAACTCCTACGAGCAGTACTTC
CDR3aa: CASRPRGNSYEQYF

v_gene: TRBV4-1
len: 13
d_gene: .
abundance: once
j_gene: TRBJ2-1
CDR3nt: TGCGCCAGCAGCCAAGATCCGGCTAGCTGGAAGTTCTTC
CDR3aa: CASSQDPASWKFF

v_gene: TRBV7-9
len: 15
d_gene: .
abundance: .
j_gene: TRBJ2-1
CDR3nt: TGTGCCAGCAGCCAACCCAGGGGATCCTACAATGAGCAGTTCTTC
CDR3aa: CASSQPRGSYNEQFF

v_gene: TRBV7-9
len: 14
d_gene: .
abundance: .
j_gene: TRBJ2-5
CDR3nt: TGTGCCGGCAGCTTAGGACGGGGCCGGGAGACCCAGTACTTC
CDR3aa: CAGSLGRGRETQYF

v_gene: TRBV10-3
len: 17
d_gene: .
abundance: few
j_gene: TRBJ2-1
CDR3nt: TGTGCCATCAGAGAAACCGAACGGGGGAGTGCCTACAATGAGCAGTTCTTC
CDR3aa: CAIRETERGSAYNEQFF

v_gene: TRBV20-1
len: 15
d_gene: TRBD2
abundance: many
j_gene: TRBJ2-2
CDR3nt: TGCAGTGCTAAGAAGGACGGGGGGGGGACCGGGGAGCTGTTTTTT
CDR3aa: CSAKKDGGGTGELFF

v_gene: TRBV7-3
len: 16
d_gene: .
abundance: few
j_gene: TRBJ2-2
CDR3nt: TGTGCCAGCAGCCCCCTGGGGGCGACGAACACCGGGGAGCTGTTTTTT
CDR3aa: CASSPLGATNTGELFF

v_gene: TRBV5-4
len: 15
d_gene: TRBD2
abundance: .
j_gene: TRBJ2-5
CDR3nt: TGTGCCAGCAGCCAACAGCGGGGGGGCGGTAATGAGCAGTACTTC
CDR3aa: CASSQQRGGGNEQYF

v_gene: TRBV29-1
len: 17
d_gene: TRBD2
abundance: once
j_gene: TRBJ2-1
CDR3nt: TGCAGCGTTGGAGGTATCCTAGCGGCCAGGTATTACAATGAGCAGTTCTTC
CDR3aa: CSVGGILAARYYNEQFF

v_gene: TRBV7-2
len: 13
d_gene: .
abundance: many
j_gene: TRBJ1-5
CDR3nt: TGTGCCAGCAGCTTAACTTTTGATCAGCCCCAGCATTTT
CDR3aa: CASSLTFDQPQHF

v_gene: TRBV4-1
len: 15
d_gene: .
abundance: many
j_gene: TRBJ1-5
CDR3nt: TGCGCCAGCAGCCAAGAAGACATAAGCAATCAGCCCCAGCATTTT
CDR3aa: CASSQEDISNQPQHF

v_gene: TRBV6-1
len: 18
d_gene: TRBD1
abundance: many
j_gene: TRBJ2-3
CDR3nt: TGTGCCAGCAGACCCTATGGACAGGGCCTAACTAGCACAGATACGCAGTATTTT
CDR3aa: CASRPYGQGLTSTDTQYF

v_gene: TRBV11-2
len: 15
d_gene: TRBD2
abundance: many
j_gene: TRBJ2-7
CDR3nt: TGTGCCAGCAGCCTAGCGGGGACAATATCCTACGAGCAGTACTTC
CDR3aa: CASSLAGTISYEQYF

v_gene: TRBV7-2
len: 14
d_gene: .
abundance: .
j_gene: TRBJ2-5
CDR3nt: TGTGCCAGCAGCTTAAACTACAGGACGCAGACCCAGTACTTC
CDR3aa: CASSLNYRTQTQYF

v_gene: TRBV4-3
len: 17
d_gene: TRBD2
abundance: .
j_gene: TRBJ2-1
CDR3nt: TGCGCCAGCAGCCCGGGACTAGCGGGGGGGTTCTGGAATGAGCAGTTCTTC
CDR3aa: CASSPGLAGGFWNEQFF

v_gene: TRBV20-1
len: 13
d_gene: .
abundance: .
j_gene: TRBJ2-3
CDR3nt: TGCAGTGCTACGGCAGCGGGCTCGGATACGCAGTATTTT
CDR3aa: CSATAAGSDTQYF

v_gene: TRBV20-1
len: 13
d_gene: .
abundance: many
j_gene: TRBJ2-5
CDR3nt: TGCAGTGTCCCGACCGGGACTCTACAAGGCCAGTACTTC
CDR3aa: CSVPTGTLQGQYF

v_gene: TRBV5-1
len: 16
d_gene: .
abundance: many
j_gene: TRBJ2-1
CDR3nt: TGCGCCAGCAGCTTGGTAGCAGGGGCTTCCTACAATGAGCAGTTCTTC
CDR3aa: CASSLVAGASYNEQFF

v_gene: TRBV7-6
len: 13
d_gene: TRBD1
abundance: .
j_gene: TRBJ2-7
CDR3nt: TGTGCCACTTCCCCAGGGGGAGCCTACGAGCAGTACTTC
CDR3aa: CATSPGGAYEQYF

v_gene: TRBV5-1
len: 15
d_gene: .
abundance: once
j_gene: TRBJ1-6
CDR3nt: TGCGCCAGCAGCTGGGATCCGTACGTTAATTCACCCCTCCACTTT
CDR3aa: CASSWDPYVNSPLHF

v_gene: TRBV28
len: 14
d_gene: .
abundance: many
j_gene: TRBJ2-7
CDR3nt: TGTGCCAGCATACTTGACAGGTGGTCCCACGAGCAGTACTTC
CDR3aa: CASILDRWSHEQYF

v_gene: TRBV7-9
len: 14
d_gene: TRBD1
abundance: many
j_gene: TRBJ2-7
CDR3nt: TGTGCCAGCAGCTTGACAGGGGGCTTGAACGAGCAGTACTTC
CDR3aa: CASSLTGGLNEQYF

v_gene: TRBV5-1
len: 14
d_gene: TRBD2
abundance: many
j_gene: TRBJ2-7
CDR3nt: TGCGCCAGCACTTTGGGAGGGCTAACCTACGAGCAGTACTTC
CDR3aa: CASTLGGLTYEQYF

v_gene: TRBV7-9
len: 16
d_gene: TRBD1
abundance: many
j_gene: TRBJ2-7
CDR3nt: TGTGCCAGCAGCTTAAACGTCAGGGGGCTCTTTGAAGAGCAGTACTTC
CDR3aa: CASSLNVRGLFEEQYF

v_gene: TRBV20-1
len: 13
d_gene: .
abundance: many
j_gene: TRBJ2-7
CDR3nt: TGCAGTGCTAGACGGCGGAGCTCCTACGAGCAGTACTTC
CDR3aa: CSARRRSSYEQYF

v_gene: TRBV5-6
len: 15
d_gene: .
abundance: .
j_gene: TRBJ1-4
CDR3nt: TGTGCCAGCAGCTTGGATCCGGGACCTAATGAAAAACTGTTTTTT
CDR3aa: CASSLDPGPNEKLFF

v_gene: TRBV20-1
len: 13
d_gene: .
abundance: many
j_gene: TRBJ2-2
CDR3nt: TGCAGTGCTAGTGTGGGGAACACCGGGGAGCTGTTTTTT
CDR3aa: CSASVGNTGELFF

v_gene: TRBV6-1
len: 15
d_gene: .
abundance: few
j_gene: TRBJ2-3
CDR3nt: TGTGCCAGCAGTGACAACAGAGCTAGCACAGATACGCAGTATTTT
CDR3aa: CASSDNRASTDTQYF

v_gene: TRBV23-1
len: 16
d_gene: .
abundance: .
j_gene: TRBJ2-7
CDR3nt: TGCGCCAGCAGTCGGGTGGGGCAGGTTGGGGACTACGAGCAGTACTTC
CDR3aa: CASSRVGQVGDYEQYF

v_gene: TRBV7-9
len: 14
d_gene: .
abundance: .
j_gene: TRBJ1-1
CDR3nt: TGTGCCAGCAGCTTAAGGTCCGAACAGACTGAAGCTTTCTTT
CDR3aa: CASSLRSEQTEAFF

v_gene: TRBV6-2/TRBV6-3
len: 13
d_gene: .
abundance: once
j_gene: TRBJ2-1
CDR3nt: TGTGCCAGCAGACCAGGAAGGGGCAATGAGCAGTTCTTC
CDR3aa: CASRPGRGNEQFF